This TCR beta chain was captured by sequencing in a study of T cell responses to AZD1222 COVID-19 vaccine (dated by TCRdb to 2020 to 2023). Looking at the study overall: AZD1222 recipients whose second dose came at about 4 weeks and those whose second dose came at about 12 weeks were combined into one group, since spike-specific TCR depth and breadth did not differ between the two schedules. TCR sequencing was performed for 230 to 250 trial participants, of whom about 200 were given two doses of AZD1222 and about 25 were given two doses of MenACWY control vaccine. Trial participants were enrolled into age subgroups of 18-55, 56-69 and 70-plus years, which contained about 150, 28 and 57 TCR-sequenced participants, respectively. Paper-wide results and their limitations: After two AZD1222 doses, both the breadth and the depth of spike-specific TCRs were significantly higher than at day 0 and than in MenACWY recipients. Nearly half of unique spike-specific TCRs reportedly recognized epitopes outside regions mutated in the B.1.351 and B.1.1.7 variants. In the small 56-69-year group, the increase in depth fell short of significance, most likely because of low power. Because no samples from the day 14 peak response were available, repertoires could be characterized only after the peak T cell response. Conclusions about previously exposed vaccinees were limited because only a handful of AZD1222 recipients were SARS-CoV-2 seropositive at baseline. Participants were mostly white British and included more females than males, and it was suggested by the authors that clonal diversity may have been underestimated. CD4 TCRs associated with the vaccine covered the entire spike protein, and the dominant responses were in regions 160-218 and 743-854.

The CDR3 regions of human TCRbeta chains were subjected to immunosequencing. The paper's data handling went like this. Repertoire TCRs were matched against a reference library of SARS-CoV-2-specific TCRs generated with the MIRA antigen-specificity platform. Breadth meant the fraction of unique TCRs that were SARS-CoV-2-associated, whereas depth meant the fraction of total T cells that were SARS-CoV-2-associated. Using the MIRA data, each spike-specific TCR was mapped to the spike region that the TCR reacts to and placed in a CD4 or CD8 class. Log10-transformed breadth and depth values were compared by one-way ANOVA with Sidak's multiple comparisons tests. TCRdb retrieved this table from immuneACCESS and kept in-frame rearrangements only. Not all clones are present; in checked studies, unresolved V genes account for under half, and no reason is known for the remainder. V, J and clone size reflect that table, while D and trimming were determined from the DNA. This sample holds about 73,000 clones; more than 70% were observed only once. Around 21% of the sample is taken by the ten largest.

This clone has just one count. Which antigen it targets is not known. Nothing much larger sits one base from this clone, and base qualities are not available. Reading the label with the study, this specimen's time point is: baseline before first vaccination. The vaccinee samples were drawn from two UK trials, COV001 and COV002, one of which was a single-blind randomized controlled phase 2/3 trial testing AZD1222 (ChAdOx1 nCoV-19) in healthy adults. For TCRbeta chain sequencing, PBMC samples were collected from trial participants at day 0 and at day 28 after the second dose. This receptor was taken from an adult in good health. Specimen: peripheral blood, collected on day 0 of AZD1222 vaccination.

The CDR3 loop reads CASSQGGSGTGKANTIYF. The nucleotide sequence reads TGCGCCAGCAGCCAGGGGGGGTCCGGGACAGGAAAGGCAAACACCATATATTTT. This chain joins TRBV4-3 to TRBJ1-3; 8 bases in the junction line up with TRBD1. Trimming removed 3 bases from V and 6 bases from J; the gene matches leave 16 bases unexplained. The cysteine opens and the phenylalanine closes a CDR3 of 18 amino acids. This entry keeps only the CDR3 DNA: 54 bases, framed from base 1. CDR1 is given as LGHNA and CDR2 as YSLEER, both from the germline V gene.